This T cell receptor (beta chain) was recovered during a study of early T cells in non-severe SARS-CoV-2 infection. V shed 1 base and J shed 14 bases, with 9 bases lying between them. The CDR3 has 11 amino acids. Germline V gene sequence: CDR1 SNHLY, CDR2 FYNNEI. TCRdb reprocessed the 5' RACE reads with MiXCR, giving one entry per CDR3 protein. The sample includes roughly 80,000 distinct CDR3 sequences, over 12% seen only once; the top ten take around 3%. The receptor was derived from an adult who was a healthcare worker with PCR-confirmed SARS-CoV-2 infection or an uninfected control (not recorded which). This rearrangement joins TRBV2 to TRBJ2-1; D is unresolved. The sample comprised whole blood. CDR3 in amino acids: CASSEGGREFF. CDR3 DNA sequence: TGTGCCAGCAGTGAAGGTGGCCGGGAGTTCTTC.